These T cell receptor beta chains were read from a single sample in a study of CD8+ T cells in alopecia areata. Assay: immunoSEQ multiplex PCR; the TCRdb copy retains only in-frame clones and omits some. This table holds about 7,900 clones, less than 70% found once. Sequenced here: skin, sampled at week 0. All receptors come from a human donor with alopecia areata. Both conserved end residues are part of each CDR3. The D gene is left open where the match is weak. Clone size is not always given. Where it is, it says once, few, many or a class for expanded clones.

TRBD2	TRBV7-2	TRBJ2-3	.	TGTGCCAGCAGCGGTACCCCGGGTGCGGGAGGGCCAACAGATACGCAGTATTTT	CASSGTPGAGGPTDTQYF
.	TRBV5-1	TRBJ2-7	.	TGCGCCAGCAGCTCCGACAAGTCCTACGAGCAGTACTTC	CASSSDKSYEQYF
.	TRBV7-8	TRBJ1-5	few	TGTGCCAGCAGCTTAGAGGGTCAGCCCCAGCATTTT	CASSLEGQPQHF
TRBD1	TRBV29-1	TRBJ2-5	few	TGCAGCGTTGAAACAGGGGGGGAGACCCAGTACTTC	CSVETGGETQYF
TRBD2	TRBV6-4	TRBJ2-3	.	TGTGCCAGCAAAAGACTAGCGGGGGGCACAGATACGCAGTATTTT	CASKRLAGGTDTQYF
.	TRBV29-1	TRBJ2-7	.	TGCAGCGTTGAACTAGGGGACGCATTCTATTACGAGCAGTACTTC	CSVELGDAFYYEQYF
.	TRBV7-8	TRBJ2-3	.	TGTGCCAGCAGCTTAGTTAGGACTACCGAGCAGTATTTT	CASSLVRTTEQYF
.	TRBV29-1	TRBJ2-1	once	TGCAGCGTTGAAGTGCGGGTAAATACCCACAATGAGCAGTTCTTC	CSVEVRVNTHNEQFF
TRBD2	TRBV4-3	TRBJ2-1	once	TGCGCCAGCAGCCAAGGGGTGAGCGGGAGGTACAATGAGCAGTTCTTC	CASSQGVSGRYNEQFF
.	TRBV6-6	TRBJ2-7	.	TGTGCCAGCAGTTACCGGGTCGCCTACGAGCAGTACTTC	CASSYRVAYEQYF
.	TRBV6-4	TRBJ2-1	.	TGTGCCAGCAGCCCAACGGCCGACGTCAATGAGCAGTTCTTC	CASSPTADVNEQFF
.	TRBV7-8	TRBJ1-2	few	TGTGCCAGCAGCCCTAGGGGCCAGGGGATTTACTATGGCTACACCTTC	CASSPRGQGIYYGYTF
.	TRBV5-1	TRBJ2-1	.	TGCGCCAGCAGCTACCGGGACAATGAGCAGTTCTTC	CASSYRDNEQFF
.	TRBV5-1	TRBJ2-7	few	TGCGCCAGCAGCTTGGCCGCAGGGCGCGACGAGCAGTACTTC	CASSLAAGRDEQYF
.	TRBV19	TRBJ2-7	.	TGTGCCAGTAGTAAACAGGGTGGTACCTACGAGCAGTACTTC	CASSKQGGTYEQYF
.	TRBV18	TRBJ2-7	.	TGTGCCAGCTCACCACCGTCGGGTGCGGCCTACGAGCAGTACTTC	CASSPPSGAAYEQYF
TRBD1	TRBV7-2	TRBJ1-5	.	TGTGCCAGCAGCTTGGGACAGGCGAATCAGCCCCAGCATTTT	CASSLGQANQPQHF
.	TRBV20-1	TRBJ2-7	.	TGCAGTGCCCATGACGGGTACGAGCAGTACTTC	CSAHDGYEQYF
.	TRBV7-9	TRBJ2-1	.	TGTGCCAGCAGCTTATCTACTCTTAGCTCCTACAATGAGCAGTTCTTC	CASSLSTLSSYNEQFF
TRBD1	TRBV29-1	TRBJ1-2	.	TGCAGCGTTGCCGCGGACAGGGGAAACTATGGCTACACCTTC	CSVAADRGNYGYTF
.	TRBV5-4	TRBJ2-3	.	TGTGCCAGCAGCTTACAGGGCCAGTCAGATACGCAGTATTTT	CASSLQGQSDTQYF
.	TRBV6-1	TRBJ2-4	.	TGTGCCAGCAGTGATCTTCTACAAGGGCTCGGGCAGGGGCTAAAAAACATTCAGTACTTC	CASSDLLQGLGQGLKNIQYF
TRBD2	TRBV9	TRBJ2-1	.	TGTGCCAGCAGCGGGGCCTGGGACTATTACAACAATGAGCAGTTCTTC	CASSGAWDYYNNEQFF
.	TRBV7-7	TRBJ2-1	few	TGTGCCAGCAGCTTGAACTCCTACAATGAGCAGTTCTTC	CASSLNSYNEQFF
TRBD2	TRBV7-9	TRBJ2-1	.	TGTGCCAGCAGCCCCAGGCGGGGGGCTAGTGAGCAGTTCTTC	CASSPRRGASEQFF
TRBD2	TRBV4-1	TRBJ2-7	large	TGCGCCAGCAGCCAGGGGACTAGCGGGTACGAGCAGTACTTC	CASSQGTSGYEQYF
.	TRBV5-1	TRBJ2-1	once	TGCGCCAGCAGTAAGACAGATCTTGAGCAGTTCTTC	CASSKTDLEQFF
TRBD1	TRBV30	TRBJ1-2	.	TGTGCCTGGATCCTGCGGGGACAGGAGGGCTATGGCTACACCTTC	CAWILRGQEGYGYTF
.	TRBV30	TRBJ1-1	.	TGTGCCTGGAGAGGGACTAACACTGAAGCTTTCTTT	CAWRGTNTEAFF
.	TRBV19	TRBJ1-1	.	TGTGCCAGTAGTACCGAGGGTGTTTGGAACACTGAAGCTTTCTTT	CASSTEGVWNTEAFF
.	TRBV30	TRBJ2-1	.	TGTGCCTGGAGTGTTTTAGGGAGTGAGCAGTTCTTC	CAWSVLGSEQFF
.	TRBV29-1	TRBJ2-2	.	TGCAGCGCCGGGCCCCAGGGCGGGGAGCTGTTTTTT	CSAGPQGGELFF
TRBD2	TRBV13	TRBJ2-7	.	TGTGCCAGCAGCTCTAGCGGGAGGGGGTACGAGCAGTACTTC	CASSSSGRGYEQYF
.	TRBV9	TRBJ2-7	few	TGTGCCAGCAGCCCCGGACCCCCGGTGGCCTCCGAGCAGTACTTC	CASSPGPPVASEQYF
.	TRBV20-1	TRBJ1-1	few	TGCAGTGGGGAAACGGATGAAGCTTTCTTT	CSGETDEAFF
.	TRBV7-9	TRBJ2-7	few	TGTGCCAGCAGCGGGAAGGGGACCCCCTACGAGCAGTACTTC	CASSGKGTPYEQYF
TRBD2	TRBV4-1	TRBJ2-1	.	TGCGCCAGCACCCGGACTAGCGGGAGCCCAAGCTCCTACAATGAGCAGTTCTTC	CASTRTSGSPSSYNEQFF
TRBD1	TRBV28	TRBJ2-3	.	TGTGCCAGCAGTATCGACAGGGCTAGCACAGATACGCAGTATTTT	CASSIDRASTDTQYF
.	TRBV19	TRBJ2-2	few	TGTGCCAGTAGCTGGGGAAACACCGGGGAGCTGTTTTTT	CASSWGNTGELFF
TRBD1	TRBV18	TRBJ1-4	.	TGTGCCAGCTCACCAGGACAGGGAAATAATGAAAAACTGTTTTTT	CASSPGQGNNEKLFF
TRBD1	TRBV25-1	TRBJ2-7	.	TGTGCCAGCAGGGGACAGGAGTCCGCAGGGCAGTACTTC	CASRGQESAGQYF
TRBD2	TRBV18	TRBJ2-1	.	TGTGCCAGCTCACCACCCCTAGCGGCTAGCTCCTACAATGAGCAGTTCTTC	CASSPPLAASSYNEQFF
TRBD2	TRBV10-3	TRBJ2-3	.	TGTGCCATCAGTGTTAGCGGGGGAGCCGGGGATACGCAGTATTTT	CAISVSGGAGDTQYF
.	TRBV7-8	TRBJ1-1	.	TGTGCCAGCAGCACCTTCCGGGCAACTGAAGCTTTCTTT	CASSTFRATEAFF
.	TRBV29-1	TRBJ1-5	.	TGCAGCGTTGACTTAGGGAGTGATCAGCCCCAGCATTTT	CSVDLGSDQPQHF
.	TRBV7-9	TRBJ1-1	few	TGTGCCAGCAGCTCCTTGGGGGGCGCCTACACTGAAGCTTTCTTT	CASSSLGGAYTEAFF
TRBD2	TRBV19	TRBJ2-1	.	TGTGCCAGTACCCCACCGGAGCGGGAGGGCCTCAATGAGCAGTTCTTC	CASTPPEREGLNEQFF
TRBD1	TRBV29-1	TRBJ1-2	few	TGCAGCGTTCCGGGACAGGCCACCAGGGGCTACACCTTC	CSVPGQATRGYTF
.	TRBV11-2	TRBJ1-2	few	TGTGCCAGCAGCGAGGGGCGGCCGAACTATGGCTACACCTTC	CASSEGRPNYGYTF